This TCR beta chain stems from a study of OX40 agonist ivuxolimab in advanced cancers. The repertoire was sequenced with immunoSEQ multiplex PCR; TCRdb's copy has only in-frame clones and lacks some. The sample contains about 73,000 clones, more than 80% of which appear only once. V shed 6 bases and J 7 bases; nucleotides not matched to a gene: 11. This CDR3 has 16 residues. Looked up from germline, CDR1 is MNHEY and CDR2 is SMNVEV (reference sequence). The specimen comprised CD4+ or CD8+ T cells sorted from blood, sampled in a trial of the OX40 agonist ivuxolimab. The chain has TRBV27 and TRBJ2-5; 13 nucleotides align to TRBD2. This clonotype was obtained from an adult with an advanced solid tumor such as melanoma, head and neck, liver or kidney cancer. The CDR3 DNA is TGTGCCAGCAGGGAAATACTAGCGGGGGGGTCTGGGACCCAGTACTTC. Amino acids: CASREILAGGSGTQYF.